Following are 5 T cell receptor beta chains from one sample sequenced in a study of blood T cell repertoires in COVID-19. Assay: immunoSEQ multiplex PCR; the TCRdb copy retains only in-frame clones and omits some. This sample has some 100,000 clones, with more than 70% found just once. Sequencing was carried out using peripheral blood. The receptors derive from a woman older than 75 with active COVID-19.

Only a few counts were recorded for this clone. V usage is TRBV19 and J usage is TRBJ1-4, with D perhaps TRBD1 (6 bases). The CDR3 sequence is 15 residues long. Trimming removed 6 bases at V and 7 bases at J, with 18 bases between. Germline V lookup: CDR1 LNHDA, CDR2 SQIVND (reference sequence). CDR3 loop: CASSMSQGLVEKLFF. CDR3 in DNA: TGTGCCAGTAGCATGAGCCAGGGGCTGGTTGAAAAACTGTTTTTT.

This chain joins TRBV28 and TRBJ2-1; 7 bases agree with TRBD2. The CDR3 runs to 13 residues. Looked up from germline, CDR1 is MDHEN and CDR2 is SYDVKM. V lost 8 bases and J lost 5; bases outside the gene matches: 6. CDR3 DNA: TGTGCCAGCCGGAGGGGAGGGCACAATGAGCAGTTCTTC. It is translated as CASRRGGHNEQFF.

The chain couples TRBV7-3 to TRBJ2-2, with 7 positions matching TRBD1. The CDR3 contains 15 residues. Trimming took 5 bases from V and 3 from J; bases not matched to a gene: 6. Germline lookup yields CDR1 SGHTA and CDR2 FQGTGA. In DNA form, the CDR3 reads TGTGCCAGCAGCCAGGGACAGCCGGACACCGGGGAGCTGTTTTTT. This translates into CASSQGQPDTGELFF. Variable domain in full (rest from reference TRBV7-3 and TRBJ2-2): GAGVSQTPSNKVTEKGKYVELRCDPISGHTALYWYRQSLGQGPEFLIYFQGTGAADDSGLPNDRFFAVRPEGSVSTLKIQRTERGDSAVYLCASSQGQPDTGELFFGEGSRLTVL.

The chain employs TRBV28 and TRBJ2-7; 9 bases agree with TRBD2. Germline CDR1 and CDR2: MDHEN and SYDVKM. The ends lost 7 bases at V and 7 bases at J; junction bases unmatched: 17. This CDR3 spans 16 amino acids. Written as DNA, the CDR3 is TGTGCCAGCAATTCAGCTAATAGCGGGAGTACGGGGGAGCAGTACTTC. This translates into CASNSANSGSTGEQYF.

The chain uses TRBV5-1 and TRBJ2-7; 9 bases are a match to TRBD1. The CDR3 is 14 amino acids. Germline V gene sequence: CDR1 SGHRS, CDR2 YFSETQ. The V and J ends lost 4 bases and 4 bases, in that order; junction bases with no gene match: 6. The CDR3 loop is CASSPGDREYEQYF. The CDR3 DNA reads as TGCGCCAGCAGCCCCGGGGACAGGGAATACGAGCAGTACTTC.